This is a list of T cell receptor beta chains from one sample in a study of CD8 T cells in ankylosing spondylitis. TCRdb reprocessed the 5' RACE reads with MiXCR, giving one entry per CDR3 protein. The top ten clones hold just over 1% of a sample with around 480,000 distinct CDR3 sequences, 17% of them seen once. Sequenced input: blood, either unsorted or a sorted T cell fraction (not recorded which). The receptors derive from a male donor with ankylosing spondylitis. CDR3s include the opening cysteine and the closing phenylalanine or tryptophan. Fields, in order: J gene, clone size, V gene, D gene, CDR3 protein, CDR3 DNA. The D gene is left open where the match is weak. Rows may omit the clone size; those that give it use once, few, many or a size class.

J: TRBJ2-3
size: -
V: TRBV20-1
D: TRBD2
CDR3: CSARGLAGVPGRTDTQYF
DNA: TGCAGTGCCCGGGGACTAGCGGGGGTACCCGGCCGCACAGATACGCAGTATTTT

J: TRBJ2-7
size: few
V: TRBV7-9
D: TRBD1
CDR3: CASSSRTGGFYEQYF
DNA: TGTGCCAGCAGCTCTAGGACAGGGGGCTTCTACGAGCAGTACTTC

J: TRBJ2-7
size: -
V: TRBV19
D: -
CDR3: CASSNTGRGEQYF
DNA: TGTGCCAGTAGTAACACCGGACGGGGCGAGCAGTACTTC

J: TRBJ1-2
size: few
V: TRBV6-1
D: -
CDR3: CASRLRTGTNYGYTF
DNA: TGTGCCAGCAGACTTAGGACGGGAACTAACTATGGCTACACCTTC

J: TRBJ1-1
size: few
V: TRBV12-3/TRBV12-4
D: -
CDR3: CASSLESRRTEAFF
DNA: TGTGCCAGCAGTTTAGAGTCCCGGAGGACTGAAGCTTTCTTT

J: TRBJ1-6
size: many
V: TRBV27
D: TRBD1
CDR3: CASRKAAGGFSPLHF
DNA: TGTGCCAGCCGTAAGGCGGCAGGGGGGTTTTCACCCCTCCACTTT

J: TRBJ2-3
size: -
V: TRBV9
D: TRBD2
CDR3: CASSVTSGTHADTQYF
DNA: TGTGCCAGCAGCGTAACTAGCGGGACCCACGCGGATACGCAGTATTTT

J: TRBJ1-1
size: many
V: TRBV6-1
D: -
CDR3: CASSRGQNTEAFF
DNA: TGTGCCAGCAGCCGAGGACAGAACACTGAAGCTTTCTTT

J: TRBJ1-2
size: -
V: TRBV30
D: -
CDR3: CAWGNRVVGYTF
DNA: TGTGCCTGGGGGAACAGGGTGGTTGGCTACACCTTC

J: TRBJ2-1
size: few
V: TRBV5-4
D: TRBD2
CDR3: CASSLYSGGPKNEQFF
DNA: TGTGCCAGCAGCTTGTATTCGGGGGGGCCTAAAAATGAGCAGTTCTTC

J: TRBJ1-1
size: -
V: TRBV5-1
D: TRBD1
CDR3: CASSADRGTNTEAFF
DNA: TGCGCCAGCAGCGCGGACAGGGGAACCAACACTGAAGCTTTCTTT

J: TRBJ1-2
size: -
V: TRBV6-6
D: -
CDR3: CASTGQASYGYTF
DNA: TGTGCCAGCACTGGGCAGGCAAGTTATGGCTACACCTTC

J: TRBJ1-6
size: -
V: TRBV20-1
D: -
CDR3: CSARAQGGGGWTPLHF
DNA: TGCAGTGCTAGAGCCCAGGGCGGGGGAGGATGGACACCCCTCCACTTT

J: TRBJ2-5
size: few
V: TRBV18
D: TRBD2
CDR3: CASSRAEELAGVETQYF
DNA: TGTGCCAGCTCACGGGCGGAGGAACTAGCGGGAGTCGAGACCCAGTACTTC

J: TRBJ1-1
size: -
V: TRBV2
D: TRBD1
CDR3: CASSEDLQGRTEAFF
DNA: TGTGCCAGCAGTGAAGACTTACAGGGGAGGACTGAAGCTTTCTTT

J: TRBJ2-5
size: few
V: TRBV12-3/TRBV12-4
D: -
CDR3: CAGSFYSETQYF
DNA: TGTGCCGGCAGTTTTTACAGTGAGACCCAGTACTTC

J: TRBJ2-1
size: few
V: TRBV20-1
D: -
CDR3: CSAKNSGPTPLF
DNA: TGCAGTGCTAAAAACTCCGGGCCCACCCCTCTCTTC

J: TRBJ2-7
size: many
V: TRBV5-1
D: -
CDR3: CASSLAWTENEQYF
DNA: TGCGCCAGCAGCTTGGCTTGGACCGAGAACGAGCAGTACTTC

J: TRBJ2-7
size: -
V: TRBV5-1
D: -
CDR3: CASSLGGVEDEQYF
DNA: TGCGCCAGCAGCTTGGGAGGGGTTGAGGACGAGCAGTACTTC

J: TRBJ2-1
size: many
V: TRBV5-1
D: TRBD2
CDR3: CASSSQVGGTLTYNEQFF
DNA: TGCGCCAGCAGCTCCCAAGTGGGGGGGACCCTGACCTACAATGAGCAGTTCTTC

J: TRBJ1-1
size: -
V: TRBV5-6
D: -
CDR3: CASSLGIVEAFF
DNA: TGTGCCAGCAGCTTGGGGATAGTAGAAGCTTTCTTT

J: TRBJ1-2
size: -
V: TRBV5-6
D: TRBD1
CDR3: CASSSRDSRKNYGYTF
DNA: TGTGCCAGCAGCTCAAGGGACAGCCGAAAAAACTATGGCTACACCTTC

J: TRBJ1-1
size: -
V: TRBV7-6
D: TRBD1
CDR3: CASSLRQGYSNTEAFF
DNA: TGTGCCAGCAGCCTACGACAGGGCTATTCGAACACTGAAGCTTTCTTT

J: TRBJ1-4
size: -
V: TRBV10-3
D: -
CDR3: CAISPGRNEKLFF
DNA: TGTGCCATCAGTCCGGGACGGAATGAAAAACTGTTTTTT

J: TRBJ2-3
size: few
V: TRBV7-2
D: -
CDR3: CASSLFRGADTQYF
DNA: TGTGCCAGCAGCTTATTTAGGGGGGCAGATACGCAGTATTTT

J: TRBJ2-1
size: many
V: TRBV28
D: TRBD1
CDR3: CASSSPGTGRYNEQFF
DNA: TGTGCCAGCAGTTCCCCCGGGACAGGGCGCTACAATGAGCAGTTCTTC

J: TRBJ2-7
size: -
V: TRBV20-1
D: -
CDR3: CSARVLEVAPYEQYF
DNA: TGCAGTGCTAGAGTCCTCGAAGTGGCTCCCTACGAGCAGTACTTC

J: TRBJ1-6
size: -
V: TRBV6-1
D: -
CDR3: CASSDWIGNSPLHF
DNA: TGTGCCAGCAGTGACTGGATCGGGAATTCACCCCTCCACTTT

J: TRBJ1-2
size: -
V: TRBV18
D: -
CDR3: CASSPYSPTGYGYTF
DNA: TGTGCCAGCTCACCATACAGCCCAACTGGCTATGGCTACACCTTC

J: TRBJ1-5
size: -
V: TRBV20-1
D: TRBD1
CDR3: CSAIPGQGENQPQHF
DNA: TGCAGTGCTATACCGGGACAGGGAGAAAATCAGCCCCAGCATTTT

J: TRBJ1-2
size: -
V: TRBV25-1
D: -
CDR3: CASSEGIYGYTF
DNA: TGTGCCAGCAGTGAGGGCATTTATGGCTACACCTTC

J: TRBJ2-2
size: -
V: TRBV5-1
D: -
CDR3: CASSFRERVATNTGELFF
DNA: TGCGCCAGCAGCTTTCGGGAGCGAGTAGCGACGAACACCGGGGAGCTGTTTTTT

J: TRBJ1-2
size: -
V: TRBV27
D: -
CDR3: CASSYTGTRTSAGYTF
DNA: TGTGCCAGCAGCTACACCGGGACACGCACATCGGCTGGCTACACCTTC

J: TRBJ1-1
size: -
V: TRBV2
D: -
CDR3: CASSEVRVNIEAFF
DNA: TGTGCCAGCAGTGAAGTCCGAGTGAACATTGAAGCTTTCTTT

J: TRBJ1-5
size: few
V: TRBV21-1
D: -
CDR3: CASSRIGPIISNQPQHF
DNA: TGTGCCAGCAGCAGGATCGGACCGATTATTAGCAATCAGCCCCAGCATTTT

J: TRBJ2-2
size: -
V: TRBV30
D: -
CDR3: CAWRHRAGELFF
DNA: TGTGCCTGGAGACATCGAGCCGGGGAGCTGTTTTTT

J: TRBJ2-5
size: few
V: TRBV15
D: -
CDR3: CATSRDMGIQETQYF
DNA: TGTGCCACCAGCAGAGATATGGGAATTCAAGAGACCCAGTACTTC

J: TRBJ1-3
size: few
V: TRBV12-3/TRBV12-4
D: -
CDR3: CASRGNRAGNTIYF
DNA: TGTGCCAGCAGAGGTAACAGGGCTGGAAACACCATATATTTT

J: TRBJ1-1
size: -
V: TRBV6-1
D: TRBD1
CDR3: CASSPTGLGGTEAFF
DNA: TGTGCCAGCAGCCCGACAGGGTTGGGGGGCACTGAAGCTTTCTTT

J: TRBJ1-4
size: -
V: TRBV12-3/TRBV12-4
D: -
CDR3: CASSLAPPRLTNEKLFF
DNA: TGTGCCAGCAGTTTAGCCCCACCCCGACTTACGAATGAAAAACTGTTTTTT

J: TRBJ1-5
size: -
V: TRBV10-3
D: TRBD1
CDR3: CAISESIGRGNQPQHF
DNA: TGTGCCATCAGTGAGTCTATCGGCAGGGGGAATCAGCCCCAGCATTTT

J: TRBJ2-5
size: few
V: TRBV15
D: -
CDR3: CATSRDSSFQETQYF
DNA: TGTGCCACCAGCAGAGATAGTAGCTTTCAAGAGACCCAGTACTTC

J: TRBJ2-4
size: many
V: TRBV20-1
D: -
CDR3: CSALPGDNIQYF
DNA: TGCAGTGCTCTCCCAGGGGACAACATTCAGTACTTC

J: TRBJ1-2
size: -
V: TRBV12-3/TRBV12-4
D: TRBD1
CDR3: CASSLAGGGDGYTF
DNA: TGTGCCAGCAGTTTAGCGGGAGGGGGCGATGGCTACACCTTC

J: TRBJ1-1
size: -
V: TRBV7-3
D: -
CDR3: CASSHFEPARGSEAFF
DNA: TGTGCCAGCAGCCATTTTGAGCCTGCTAGGGGCTCTGAAGCTTTCTTT

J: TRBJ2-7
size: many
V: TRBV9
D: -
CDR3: CASSLDVGPYEQYF
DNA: TGTGCCAGCAGCCTCGATGTTGGCCCCTACGAGCAGTACTTC

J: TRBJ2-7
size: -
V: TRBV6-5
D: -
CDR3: CASSYGDVSSYEQYF
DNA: TGTGCCAGCAGTTACGGGGATGTTAGCTCCTACGAGCAGTACTTC

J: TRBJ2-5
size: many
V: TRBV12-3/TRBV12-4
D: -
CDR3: CASMSPVSRGTQYF
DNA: TGTGCCAGCATGAGCCCCGTTTCACGGGGGACCCAGTACTTC

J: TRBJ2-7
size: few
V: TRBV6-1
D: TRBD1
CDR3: CASHSHPGQGTEQYF
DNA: TGTGCCAGTCACTCCCATCCGGGACAGGGCACCGAGCAGTACTTC

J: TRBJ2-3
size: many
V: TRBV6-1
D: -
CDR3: CASKVGGTDTQYF
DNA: TGTGCCAGCAAGGTCGGGGGAACAGATACGCAGTATTTT

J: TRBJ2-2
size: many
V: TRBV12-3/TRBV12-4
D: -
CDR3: CASRTELNTGELFF
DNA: TGTGCCAGCAGGACCGAACTCAACACCGGGGAGCTGTTTTTT

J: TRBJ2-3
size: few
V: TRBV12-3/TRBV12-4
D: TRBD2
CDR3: CASSRLRGRADTQYF
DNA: TGTGCCAGCAGCCGGTTACGAGGGAGGGCAGATACGCAGTATTTT

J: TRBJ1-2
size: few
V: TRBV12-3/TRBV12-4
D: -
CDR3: CASSLAGWGGYTF
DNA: TGTGCCAGCAGTTTAGCCGGATGGGGAGGCTACACCTTC

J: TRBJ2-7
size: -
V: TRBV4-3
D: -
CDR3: CASSQDPVKQYF
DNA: TGCGCCAGCAGCCAAGATCCAGTTAAGCAGTACTTC

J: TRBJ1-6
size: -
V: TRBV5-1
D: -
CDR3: CASSTTSSYNSPLHF
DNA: TGCGCCAGCAGCACGACTAGCTCCTATAATTCACCCCTCCACTTT

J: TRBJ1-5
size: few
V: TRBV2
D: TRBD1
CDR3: CASMDETGINQPQHF
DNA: TGTGCCAGCATGGATGAGACAGGGATCAATCAGCCCCAGCATTTT

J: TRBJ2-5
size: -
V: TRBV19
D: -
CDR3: CASSNGGGQETQYF
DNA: TGTGCCAGTAGTAATGGTGGTGGGCAAGAGACCCAGTACTTC